The clone carrying this TCR beta chain was detected many times. Its target is unknown. This sample is drawn from a study of Graves' ophthalmopathy and Graves' hyperthyroidism. Study-level results: Most thyroid clonotypes expanded beyond 0.001 frequency were also found in blood. With a specificity of just over 72% and a sensitivity of roughly 71%, the model predicted ophthalmopathy progression.

For repertoire sequencing, the TCR beta CDR3 regions were amplified from RNA transcripts. Following a first-round RT-PCR that used HTBI primers, a second-round multiplex PCR was carried out. Via MiXCR, TCRdb re-called the multiplex PCR reads, giving one row per CDR3 protein. The sample holds about 220,000 distinct CDR3 sequences, around a fifth seen once. CDR3 length equals 15 residues. Trimming removed 4 bases at V and 8 bases at J, with 15 bases between. From germline, CDR1 is MNHEY and CDR2 SMNVEV (reference sequence). The specimen was peripheral blood. This TCR was sampled from a woman in her fifties or sixties with Graves' ophthalmopathy. The J gene is TRBJ1-6, the V gene TRBV27; tentatively, D is TRBD1 (5 bases). The CDR3 DNA follows: TGTGCCAGCAGTTACACCGGGACGGAGGATTCACCCCTCCACTTT. It encodes CASSYTGTEDSPLHF.